What follows describes a single T cell receptor (beta chain). What it recognizes is unknown. CDR1 is SGHDN and CDR2 is FVKESK in the germline V gene. V was pared by 6 bases and J by 5 bases, with 13 bases between. CDR3 size: 13 residues. The data belong to a study of cytomegalovirus exposure and HLA in healthy donors. Study summary: A later analysis reported the 130 or so validation repertoires used the same platform as the approximately 650 first-cohort repertoires.

Points from the study as a whole: Most sequenced TCRs were rare (though some public TCRs occurred in many donors). A later analysis found first-cohort TCR clusters tended to co-occur in the 95 to 150 validation repertoires. Listed as cytomegalovirus-associated were around 160 TCR beta chains.

TCRdb's copy holds only in-frame clones and misses some; the assay was immunoSEQ multiplex PCR. The table shows roughly 73,000 clones, with 85% to 95% occurring only once. This sequence joins TRBV14 and TRBJ2-5; TRBD2 is a possible D gene (5 bases). This sequence originates from a man younger than 35 in good health and CMV-seronegative. The specimen sequenced was PBMCs. The CDR3 here is CASRRTGSETQYF. CDR3 in DNA: TGTGCCAGCAGAAGGACTGGATCGGAGACCCAGTACTTC.